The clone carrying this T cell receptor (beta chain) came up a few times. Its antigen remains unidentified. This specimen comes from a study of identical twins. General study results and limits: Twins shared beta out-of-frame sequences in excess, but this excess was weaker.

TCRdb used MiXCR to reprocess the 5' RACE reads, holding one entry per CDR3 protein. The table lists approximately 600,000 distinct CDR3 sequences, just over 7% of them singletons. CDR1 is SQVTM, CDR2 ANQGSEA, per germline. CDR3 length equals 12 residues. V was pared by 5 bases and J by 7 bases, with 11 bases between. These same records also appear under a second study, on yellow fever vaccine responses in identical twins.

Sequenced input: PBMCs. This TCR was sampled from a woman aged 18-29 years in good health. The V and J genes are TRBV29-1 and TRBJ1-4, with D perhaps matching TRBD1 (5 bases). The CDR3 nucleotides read TGCAGCGTTCGGGACCGTACTGAAAAACTGTTTTTT. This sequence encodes CSVRDRTEKLFF.